This T cell receptor beta chain was obtained from a study of blood T cells in healthy people across ages. This clonotype has at least ten counts. The antigen remains undetermined. Whole-study findings and limits: Changes seen in expanded clonotypes were possibly confounded by donor CMV status left unknown.

CDR1 and CDR2 (germline): DFQATT, SNEGSKA (reference sequence). V lost 3 bases, J lost 6 bases, and 7 bases lay in between. The CDR3 length is 11 residues. A J-beta primer mix and a sample-barcoded 5' primer were used in a second PCR of roughly 7 to 12 cycles. TCRdb processed the 5' RACE reads anew with MiXCR; each CDR3 protein has one entry. In the table there are hundreds of thousands of distinct CDR3 sequences, roughly 32% of which are singletons. V is TRBV20-1 and J is TRBJ2-3; D possibly corresponds to TRBD2 (6 bases). This sequence originates from a woman of 80 years or more in good health. Sequencing was carried out using blood. DNA for the CDR3: TGCAGTGCTAGTCTAGCGGATACGCAGTATTTT. It encodes CSASLADTQYF.